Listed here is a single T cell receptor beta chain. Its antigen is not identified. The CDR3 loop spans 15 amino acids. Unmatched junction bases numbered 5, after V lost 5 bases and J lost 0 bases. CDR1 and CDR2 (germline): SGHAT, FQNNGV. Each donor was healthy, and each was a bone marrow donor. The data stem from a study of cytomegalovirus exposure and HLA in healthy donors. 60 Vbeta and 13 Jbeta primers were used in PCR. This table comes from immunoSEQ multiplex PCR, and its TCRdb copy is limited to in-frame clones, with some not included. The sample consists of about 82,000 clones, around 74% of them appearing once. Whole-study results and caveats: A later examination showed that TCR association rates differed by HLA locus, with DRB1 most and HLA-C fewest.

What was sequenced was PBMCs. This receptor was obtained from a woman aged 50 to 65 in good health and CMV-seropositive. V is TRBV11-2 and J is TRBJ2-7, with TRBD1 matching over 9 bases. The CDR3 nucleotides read TGTGCCAGCAGCACCTCGACAGGGGGCTCCTACGAGCAGTACTTC. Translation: CASSTSTGGSYEQYF.